This TCR beta chain derives from a study of lymphopenia after photon versus proton radiotherapy. The CDR3 extends over 16 amino acids. V shed 4 bases, J shed 3 bases, and the junction held 8 bases outside the gene matches. Germline V lookup: CDR1 SNHLY, CDR2 FYNNEI. TCRdb keeps only in-frame clones here, not all; method: immunoSEQ multiplex PCR. Of over 35,000 clones listed, just over 85% are singletons. The origin of this receptor is a woman aged 70-85 years with pancreatic cancer. Some clones in this sample may be carry-over from other donors' samples. This chain uses TRBV2 with TRBJ2-5; 10 bases are a match to TRBD1. Sequenced material: peripheral blood, taken from a patient treated with proton-based radiotherapy. CDR3 sequence: CASSAGTGDPKETQYF. Here the CDR3 DNA reads TGTGCCAGCAGTGCCGGGACAGGGGACCCGAAAGAGACCCAGTACTTC.